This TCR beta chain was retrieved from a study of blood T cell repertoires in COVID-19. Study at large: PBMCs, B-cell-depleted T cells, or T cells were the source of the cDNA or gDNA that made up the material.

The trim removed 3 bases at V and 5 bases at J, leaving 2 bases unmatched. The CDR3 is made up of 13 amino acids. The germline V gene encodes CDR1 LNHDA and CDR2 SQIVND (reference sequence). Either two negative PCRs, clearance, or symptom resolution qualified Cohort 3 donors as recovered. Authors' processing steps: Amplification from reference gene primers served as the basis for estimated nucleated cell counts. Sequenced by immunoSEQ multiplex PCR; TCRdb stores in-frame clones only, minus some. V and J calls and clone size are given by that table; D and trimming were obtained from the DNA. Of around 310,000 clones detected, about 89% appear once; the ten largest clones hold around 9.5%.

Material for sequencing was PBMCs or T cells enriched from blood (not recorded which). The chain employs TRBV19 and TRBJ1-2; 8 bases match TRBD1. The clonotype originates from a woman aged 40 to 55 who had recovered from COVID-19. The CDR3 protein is CASSMDREYGYTF. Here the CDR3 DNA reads TGTGCCAGTAGTATGGACAGGGAGTATGGCTACACCTTC. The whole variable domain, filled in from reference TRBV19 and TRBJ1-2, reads DGGITQSPKYLFRKEGQNVTLSCEQNLNHDAMYWYRQDPGQGLRLIYYSQIVNDFQKGDIAEGYSVSREKKESFPLTVTSAQKNPTAFYLCASSMDREYGYTFGSGTRLTVV.